These 25 T cell receptor beta chains share one sample of origin, sequenced in a study of T cells in Graves' hyperthyroidism and ophthalmopathy (dated by TCRdb to between 2018 and 2021). Library generation was performed with multiplex PCR. Data came from an Illumina HiSeq 2000. TCR beta CDR3 regions were amplified from RNA transcripts. The TCR CDR3 was subjected to a first round of RT-PCR using the HTBI primer set and the Qiagen OneStep RT-PCR kit. TCRdb reprocessed the public reads (quality trimming at Q25 with fastp, clone calling with MiXCR) and kept in-frame beta chains. Identical CDR3 proteins give one entry, which carries the most common genes and DNA. Across this sample there are fewer than 400,000 distinct CDR3 sequences, with around 16% seen only once. The ten top clones hold 25% to 35% of the sample. Sequencing was performed on blood. The receptors were sampled from a woman aged 18 to 35 with Graves' hyperthyroidism that later progressed to Graves' ophthalmopathy.

This clonotype was recorded many times. The chain recombines TRBV11-1 with TRBJ2-1, with 7 bases lining up with TRBD2. Germline V gives CDR1 SGHAT, CDR2 FQDESV (reference sequence). This CDR3 contains 12 residues. V lost 5 bases, J lost 10 bases, and 5 bases stayed unmatched. The CDR3 is CASSRAGREQFF. CDR3 in DNA: TGTGCCAGCAGCCGAGCGGGACGGGAGCAGTTCTTC.

This clonotype was seen at least ten times. The chain employs TRBV7-9 and TRBJ1-1; D is undetermined. V was clipped by 0 bases and J by 8 bases, with 4 bases between them. The CDR3 runs to 11 residues. Germline CDR1 is SEHNR and CDR2 is FQNEAQ (reference sequence). CDR3 in amino acids: CASSLAREAFF. CDR3 coding DNA: TGTGCCAGCAGCTTAGCCCGGGAAGCTTTCTTT.

This clonotype has only a few counts. This chain connects TRBV6-1 to TRBJ2-6; TRBD1 is a possible D gene (6 bases). The germline CDR1 and CDR2 sequences are MNHNS and SASEGT. Between the trimmed V and J ends, which lost 4 bases and 2 bases, there was a span of 12 bases. This CDR3 region has 16 residues. The CDR3 loop reads CASSARRGTGANVLTF. CDR3 nucleotide sequence: TGTGCCAGCAGTGCGAGAAGGGGGACTGGGGCCAACGTCCTGACTTTC.

This clonotype was observed a handful of times. The rearrangement links TRBV27 to TRBJ2-7; 12 bases are a match to TRBD1. The germline CDR1 and CDR2 sequences are MNHEY and SMNVEV (reference sequence). Losses at the gene ends were 5 bases for V and 6 bases for J; bases not matched to a gene: 11. The CDR3 has 16 residues. The CDR3 is CASSASGTGGSGEQYF. CDR3 DNA sequence: TGTGCCAGCAGTGCCTCCGGGACAGGGGGCTCTGGCGAGCAGTACTTC.

This clonotype was seen many times. The chain joins TRBV5-1 to TRBJ1-2, with D tentatively TRBD1 (5 bases). Trimming stripped 7 bases from V and 8 bases from J, with 18 bases between. The CDR3 runs to 13 residues. CDR1 and CDR2 (germline): SGHRS, YFSETQ. This CDR3 reads CASAKGRERGYTF. Here the CDR3 DNA reads TGCGCCAGCGCAAAGGGACGGGAGCGCGGCTACACCTTC.

This clonotype occurred many times. This chain uses TRBV12-3 or TRBV12-4 with TRBJ2-7; TRBD2 is a possible D gene (6 bases). V was trimmed by 6 bases and J by 0 bases, leaving 18 bases between them. CDR3 length: 16 amino acids. The CDR3 reads CASSLGRDSFSYEQYF. CDR3 coding DNA: TGTGCCAGCAGCCTTGGACGGGACTCTTTCTCCTACGAGCAGTACTTC.

A remark on this clonotype: This may be a read error: a much more frequent sequence differs by one nucleotide. The chain combines TRBV13 with TRBJ2-1; a possible D gene is TRBD1 (6 bases). Germline-derived CDR1 and CDR2 are PRHDT and FYEKMQ (reference sequence). The CDR3 length is 13 residues. The CDR3 nucleotides are TGTGCCAGCAGCTTATACGGGGACAATGAGCAGTCCTTC. It translates to CASSLYGDNEQSF. The whole variable domain, remainder taken from reference TRBV13 and TRBJ2-1, is AAGVIQSPRHLIKEKRETATLKCYPIPRHDTVYWYQQGPGQDPQFLISFYEKMQSDKGSIPDRFSAQQFSDYHSELNMSSLELGDSALYFCASSLYGDNEQSFGPGTRLTVL.

This clonotype has a count of ten or more. The rearrangement uses TRBV18 and TRBJ2-5; D is unclear. The CDR3 is 13 residues long. Germline CDR1 and CDR2: KGHSH and LQKENI. With 8 bases removed from V and 5 bases from J, the gap between germline ends came to 15 bases. CDR3 DNA: TGTGCCAGCCGGACCGGGTTGAGGGAGACCCAGTACTTC. This sequence encodes CASRTGLRETQYF.

This clonotype has at least ten counts. This rearrangement joins TRBV2 to TRBJ2-3; 7 bases align to TRBD2. The CDR3 contains 16 residues. The ends lost 2 bases at V and 7 bases at J; junction bases unmatched: 12. CDR1 SNHLY and CDR2 FYNNEI come from the germline V gene. As DNA, the CDR3 is TGTGCCAGCAGTGAATTATCCCGGGACTATGGGTATACGCAGTATTTT. It encodes CASSELSRDYGYTQYF.

This clonotype was picked up a small number of times. This rearrangement joins TRBV20-1 to TRBJ1-4; 10 nucleotides agree with TRBD1. Germline V lookup: CDR1 DFQATT, CDR2 SNEGSKA (reference sequence). V lost 6 bases, J lost 3 bases, and 10 bases stayed unmatched. This CDR3 spans 16 amino acids. Written as DNA, the CDR3 is TGCAGTGCCTCGGACAGGGGGGTCTACGCTAATGAAAAACTGTTTTTT. Its translation: CSASDRGVYANEKLFF.

This clonotype turned up a few times. CDR3 protein: CATSRSLEYSYEQYF. CDR3 nucleotide sequence: TGTGCCACCAGCAGAAGCCTTGAGTATTCCTACGAGCAGTACTTC. This chain links TRBV15 with TRBJ2-7; no reliable D call. Trimming pared 2 bases from V and 1 base from J, leaving 12 bases between. The germline V gene encodes CDR1 LNHNV and CDR2 YYDKDF (reference sequence). The CDR3 is 15 residues long.

Regarding this clonotype: Its ends do not fully match the called genes, so a read error is possible. The chain uses TRBV29-1 and TRBJ2-2; TRBD1 aligns across 7 bases. Germline V gene data show CDR1 as SQVTM and CDR2 as ANQGSEA. The CDR3 is made up of 13 amino acids. The chain's CDR3 is CSVEGQNTGELLF. As DNA, the CDR3 is TGCAGCGTTGAGGGACAGAACACCGGGGAGCTGCTTTTT.

This clonotype appeared many times. The chain joins TRBV28 to TRBJ2-7, with 7 bases aligning to TRBD2. J lost 2 bases, V lost 3 bases, and 7 bases had no gene match. The CDR3 length is 15 residues. CDR1 is MDHEN and CDR2 is SYDVKM in the germline V gene. CDR3 sequence: CASSLGGRKAYEQYF. CDR3 nucleotide sequence: TGTGCCAGCAGTTTGGGCGGGAGAAAGGCCTACGAGCAGTACTTC.

Many counts were recorded for this clonotype. The chain uses TRBV2 and TRBJ2-5; D perhaps matches TRBD1 (6 bases). V lost 9 bases and J lost 4, with 21 bases in between. CDR3 size: 15 residues. Germline CDR1 and CDR2: SNHLY and FYNNEI. CDR3 loop: CARRSDRDNLETQYF. DNA of the CDR3: TGTGCCAGGCGCTCAGACCGGGACAACTTAGAGACCCAGTACTTC.

The chain carries TRBV29-1 and TRBJ1-2; no definite D call. The CDR3 covers 12 residues. Germline V gene sequence: CDR1 SQVTM, CDR2 ANQGSEA. V shed 4 bases and J shed 3 bases, with 9 bases lying between them. Here the CDR3 reads CSVVSGDYGYTF. Written as DNA, the CDR3 is TGCAGCGTTGTATCGGGCGACTATGGCTACACCTTC.

The chain is built from TRBV30 and TRBJ2-1; D gene ambiguous. This CDR3 contains 11 residues. Germline assignment: CDR1 GTSNPN and CDR2 SVGIG (reference sequence). V lost 5 bases, J lost 12 bases, and 14 bases lay in between. CDR3 loop: CAWEEELAQFF. The CDR3 region has the DNA TGTGCCTGGGAAGAGGAACTCGCGCAGTTCTTC.

This clonotype was seen at least ten times. The rearrangement uses TRBV2 and TRBJ2-7; the D is unclear. This CDR3 spans 14 amino acids. Trimming stripped 3 bases from V and 0 bases from J, with 9 bases between. Germline V gene lookup returns CDR1 SNHLY and CDR2 FYNNEI. CDR3 loop: CASSEDGPSYEQYF. DNA for the CDR3: TGTGCCAGCAGTGAGGACGGGCCCTCCTACGAGCAGTACTTC.

This clonotype occurred many times. The chain combines TRBV10-3 with TRBJ2-3; no definite D call. Trimming removed 4 bases from V and 0 bases from J, with 8 bases in between. The CDR3 totals 14 residues. Germline V lookup: CDR1 ENHRY, CDR2 SYGVKD. The CDR3 here is CAISAGISTDTQYF. In DNA, the CDR3 is TGTGCCATCAGTGCTGGGATTAGCACAGATACGCAGTATTTT.

This clonotype was found many times. This chain uses TRBV5-5 with TRBJ1-1; 7 bases agree with TRBD1. Germline CDR1 and CDR2: SGHKS and YYEKEE (reference sequence). This CDR3 comprises 15 residues. V trimming: 2 bases; J trimming: 2 bases; junction bases outside the gene matches: 6. The CDR3 reads CASSLWTGSNTEAFF. The CDR3 DNA sequence: TGTGCCAGCAGCTTATGGACAGGCAGTAACACTGAAGCTTTCTTT.

This clonotype appeared a few times. The chain uses TRBV28 and TRBJ1-4; 7 bases fit TRBD1. Germline V gives CDR1 MDHEN, CDR2 SYDVKM. The J segment lost 4 bases and the V segment lost 6 bases, leaving 14 bases of the junction unmatched. The CDR3 is 17 residues long. The CDR3 loop is CASSPRQGPHSNEKLFF. CDR3 in DNA: TGTGCCAGCAGCCCCCGACAGGGCCCTCATAGTAATGAAAAACTGTTTTTT. Looking up the rest from reference TRBV28 and TRBJ1-4 gives the full variable domain: DVKVTQSSRYLVKRTGEKVFLECVQDMDHENMFWYRQDPGLGLRLIYFSYDVKMKEKGDIPEGYSVSREKKERFSLILESASTNQTSMYLCASSPRQGPHSNEKLFFGSGTQLSVL.

This clonotype came up many times. CDR3 bases: TGTGCCAGCAGTTTGGGGACTACCACAAATGAGCAGTTCTTC. This gives the protein CASSLGTTTNEQFF. The rearrangement uses TRBV12-3 or TRBV12-4 and TRBJ2-1, with 7 bases matching TRBD2. V lost 3 bases, J lost 7 bases, and 6 bases stayed unmatched. The CDR3 loop spans 14 amino acids.

The sample holds many counts of this clonotype. V and J are TRBV7-2 and TRBJ2-3; 8 bases map to TRBD2. This CDR3 contains 15 residues. V shed 2 bases and J 2 bases; nucleotides not matched to a gene: 3. Germline V CDR1 and CDR2: SGHTA, FQGNSA. The CDR3 bases are TGTGCCAGCAGCTTATTAGCGGGATACACAGATACGCAGTATTTT. Protein sequence: CASSLLAGYTDTQYF. Based on the CDR3 plus reference TRBV7-2 and TRBJ2-3, the full variable domain is GAGVSQSPSNKVTEKGKDVELRCDPISGHTALYWYRQSLGQGLEFLIYFQGNSAPDKSGLPSDRFSAERTGGSVSTLTIQRTQQEDSAVYLCASSLLAGYTDTQYFGPGTRLTVL.

Details on this clonotype: The CDR3 carries no conserved terminal phenylalanine or tryptophan, so it likely arises from a read error. The rearrangement joins TRBV12-3 or TRBV12-4 to TRBJ2-1; D ambiguous. Trimming shortened V by 6 bases and J by 2 bases, and 8 bases separated the two germline ends. This CDR3 has 13 residues. This chain's CDR3 is CASSPRPYNEQFL. CDR3 in DNA: TGTGCCAGCAGCCCTCGCCCCTACAATGAGCAGTTCCTC.

This clonotype was seen only a few times. The rearrangement joins TRBV6-1 to TRBJ1-1; D ambiguous. V lost 6 bases, J lost 0 bases, and 20 bases lay in between. The CDR3 length is 17 residues. Germline assignment: CDR1 MNHNS and CDR2 SASEGT. The CDR3 DNA reads TGTGCCAGCAGCTACGGATTTCAAGCTGTTATGAACACTGAAGCTTTCTTT. Amino acid sequence: CASSYGFQAVMNTEAFF.

This clonotype appeared many times. The CDR3 DNA reads TGTGCCAGCAGCTGGACTAGCGGGAGATTTGAGGAGACCCAGTACTTC. Translating it yields CASSWTSGRFEETQYF. V and J are TRBV7-6 and TRBJ2-5, with TRBD2 matching 13 bases. V dropped 4 bases and J dropped 5; count of bases not matched to a gene: 7. Germline V gene lookup returns CDR1 SGHVS and CDR2 FNYEAQ. The CDR3 length is 16 residues.